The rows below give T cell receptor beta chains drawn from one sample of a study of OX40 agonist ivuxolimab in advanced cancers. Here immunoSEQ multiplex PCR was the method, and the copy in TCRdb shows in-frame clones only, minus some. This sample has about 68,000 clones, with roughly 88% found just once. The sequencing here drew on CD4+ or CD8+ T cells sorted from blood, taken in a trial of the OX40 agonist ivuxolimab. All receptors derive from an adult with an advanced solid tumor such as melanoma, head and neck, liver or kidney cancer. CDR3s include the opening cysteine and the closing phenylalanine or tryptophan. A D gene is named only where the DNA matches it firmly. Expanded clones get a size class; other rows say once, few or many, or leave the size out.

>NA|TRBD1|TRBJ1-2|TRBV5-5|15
TGTGCCAGCAGGCAGGCGGGGACAGATAACTATGGCTACACCTTC
CASRQAGTDNYGYTF
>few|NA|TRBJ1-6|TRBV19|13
TGTGCCAGTGTGGGGGCTCAAGGGTCACCCCTCCACTTT
CASVGAQGSPLHF
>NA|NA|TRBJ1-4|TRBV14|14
TGTGCCAGCAGCCAAGGGGGGTACAATGAAAAACTGTTTTTT
CASSQGGYNEKLFF
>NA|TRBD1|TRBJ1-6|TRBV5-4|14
TGTGCCAGCAGCTTCGGGCAGGGGGTTTCACCCCTCCACTTT
CASSFGQGVSPLHF
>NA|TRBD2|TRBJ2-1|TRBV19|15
TGTGCCAGTAGTATAGTCCCAGCGGGACTCTATGAGCAGTTCTTC
CASSIVPAGLYEQFF
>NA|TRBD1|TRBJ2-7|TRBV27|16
TGTGCCAGCAGTTTCAAAGGGACAGGGGGGACCTACGAGCAGTACTTC
CASSFKGTGGTYEQYF
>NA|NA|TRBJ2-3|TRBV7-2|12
TGTGCCAGCAGCTTTAGCACAGATACGCAGTATTTT
CASSFSTDTQYF
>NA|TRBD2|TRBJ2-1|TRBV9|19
TGTGCCAGCAGCGTCGCCTCCGGGACTAGCGGGAGGACGAACAATGAGCAGTTCTTC
CASSVASGTSGRTNNEQFF
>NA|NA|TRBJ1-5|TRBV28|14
TGTGCCAGCAGTTTCGGGCGGGGGAAACAGCCCCAGCATTTT
CASSFGRGKQPQHF
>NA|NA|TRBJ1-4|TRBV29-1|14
TGCAGCGTGGCCTGGACGCCCACTAATGAAAAACTGTTTTTT
CSVAWTPTNEKLFF
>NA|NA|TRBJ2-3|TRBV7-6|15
TGTGCCAGCAGCTACCTTAGCGGTCGGGGAGATACGCAGTATTTT
CASSYLSGRGDTQYF
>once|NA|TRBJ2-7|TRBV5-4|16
TGTGCCAGCAGCCCGGTGAAGAGGGGGGGAAGGGACGAGCAGTACTTC
CASSPVKRGGRDEQYF
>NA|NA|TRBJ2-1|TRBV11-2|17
TGTGCCAGCAGCACCCGATTCTGGGACAGGGCGGGGGGTGAGCAGTTCTTC
CASSTRFWDRAGGEQFF
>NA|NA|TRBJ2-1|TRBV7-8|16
TGTGCCAGCAGCTTAGATAGCTTGAGCTCCTACAATGAGCAGTTCTTC
CASSLDSLSSYNEQFF
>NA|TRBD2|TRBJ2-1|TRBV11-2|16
TGTGCCAGCAGCTTAGGGGGACTAGCGGGAGGGAATGAGCAGTTCTTC
CASSLGGLAGGNEQFF
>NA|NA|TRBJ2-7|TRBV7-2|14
TGTGCCAGCAGCTGGGGGCCGGGTTGGGACGAGCAGTACTTC
CASSWGPGWDEQYF
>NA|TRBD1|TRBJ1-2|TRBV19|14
TGTGCCAGCCGCCGGACAGGGGCAAGGTATGGCTACACCTTC
CASRRTGARYGYTF
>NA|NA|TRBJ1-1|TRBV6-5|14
TGTGCCAGCAGGATACATACGGGGAACACTGAAGCTTTCTTT
CASRIHTGNTEAFF
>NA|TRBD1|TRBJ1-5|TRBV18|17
TGTGCCAGCTCAGATAAACAGGGGGCCTATAGCAATCAGCCCCAGCATTTT
CASSDKQGAYSNQPQHF
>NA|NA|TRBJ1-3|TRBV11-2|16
TGTGCCAGCAGCTTTCTACCGACCGGCTCTGGAAACACCATATATTTT
CASSFLPTGSGNTIYF
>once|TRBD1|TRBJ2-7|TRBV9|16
TGTGCCAGCAGCGTAGGGTTGGGACAGGGGACCTACGAGCAGTACTTC
CASSVGLGQGTYEQYF
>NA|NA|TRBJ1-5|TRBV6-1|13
TGTGCCAGCAGTGTAAGGGGGGAACAGCCCCAGCATTTT
CASSVRGEQPQHF
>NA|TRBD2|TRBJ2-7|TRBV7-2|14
TGTGCCAGCAGCCTTAGCGGGAGAGGGTACGAGCAGTACTTC
CASSLSGRGYEQYF
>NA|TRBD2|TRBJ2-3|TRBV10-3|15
TGTGCCATCAAGGGGACTAGCGGGAATGTCGGTACGCAGTATTTT
CAIKGTSGNVGTQYF
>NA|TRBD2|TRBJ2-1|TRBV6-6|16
TGTGCCAGCAGTCCAGTTGGACTAGCGGGAGAGAATGAGCAGTTCTTC
CASSPVGLAGENEQFF
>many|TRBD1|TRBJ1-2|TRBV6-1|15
TGTGCCAGCAGTGCCAGACAGGGGGTTAACTATGGCTACACCTTC
CASSARQGVNYGYTF
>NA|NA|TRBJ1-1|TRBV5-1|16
TGCGCCAGCAGCCCGGGGTGGGGGCGTTTTGGCACTGAAGCTTTCTTT
CASSPGWGRFGTEAFF
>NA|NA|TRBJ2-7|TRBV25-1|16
TGTGCCAGCAGTGAAGGGCGGGGCCGAGTCTCCTACGAGCAGTACTTC
CASSEGRGRVSYEQYF
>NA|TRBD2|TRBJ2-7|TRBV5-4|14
TGTGCCAGCAGCCCTACCCGGGGGGACTACGAGCAGTACTTC
CASSPTRGDYEQYF
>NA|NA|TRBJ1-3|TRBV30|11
TGTGCCTGGAGTGTGCTTTACACCATATATTTT
CAWSVLYTIYF
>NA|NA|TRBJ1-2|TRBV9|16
TGTGCCAGCAGCGTCAGCAGGGGAAATCTTGACTATGGCTACACCTTC
CASSVSRGNLDYGYTF
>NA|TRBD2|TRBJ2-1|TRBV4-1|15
TGCGCCAGCAGTTTTCTAGCGGGAGAAGGCAATGAGCAGTTCTTC
CASSFLAGEGNEQFF
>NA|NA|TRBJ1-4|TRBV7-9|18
TGTGCCAGCAGCTTAGTAGTTATGTTCGGACAGCGTAATGAAAAACTGTTTTTT
CASSLVVMFGQRNEKLFF
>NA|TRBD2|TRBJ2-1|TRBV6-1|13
TGTGCCAGCAGCCGCGGACTAGACAATGAGCAGTTCTTC
CASSRGLDNEQFF
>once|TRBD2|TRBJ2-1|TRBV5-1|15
TGCGCCAGCATCGGACTAGCGGGGGGGCCCAATGAGCAGTTCTTC
CASIGLAGGPNEQFF
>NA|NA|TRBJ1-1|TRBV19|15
TGTGCCAGTAGTAGAAGAGGCACCATGAACACTGAAGCTTTCTTT
CASSRRGTMNTEAFF
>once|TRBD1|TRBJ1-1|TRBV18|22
TGTGCCAGCTCACCGACGACAGGGGCCACAACTTCAACCATGATCCCCAACACTGAAGCTTTCTTT
CASSPTTGATTSTMIPNTEAFF
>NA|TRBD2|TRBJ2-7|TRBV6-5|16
TGTGCCAGCAGTTACTCAGGCGGGAGGGGATCCTACGAGCAGTACTTC
CASSYSGGRGSYEQYF
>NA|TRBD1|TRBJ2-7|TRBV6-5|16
TGTGCCAGCAGTTACTCACTCCGGGACAGGGCCTGGGAGCAGTACTTC
CASSYSLRDRAWEQYF
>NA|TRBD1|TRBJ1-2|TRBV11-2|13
TGTGCCAGCAGCTTTTCAGGGGGTGATGGCTACACCTTC
CASSFSGGDGYTF
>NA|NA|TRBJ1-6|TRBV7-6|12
TGTGCCAGCAATATTCTAAGGGAGCCCCTCCACTTT
CASNILREPLHF
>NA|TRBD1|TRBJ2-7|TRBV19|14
TGTGCCAGTAGTACCAGACAGGGGCTGGGCGAGCAGTACTTC
CASSTRQGLGEQYF
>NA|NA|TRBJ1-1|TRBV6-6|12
TGTGCCAGCATTTATAGGGGGACTGAAGCTTTCTTT
CASIYRGTEAFF
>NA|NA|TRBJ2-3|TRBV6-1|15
TGTGCCAGCAGTGAAGCCTACCGGGGAACAGATACGCAGTATTTT
CASSEAYRGTDTQYF
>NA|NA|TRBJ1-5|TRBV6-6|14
TGTGCCAGCAGTTACTCAGGGGGCAATCAGCCCCAGCATTTT
CASSYSGGNQPQHF
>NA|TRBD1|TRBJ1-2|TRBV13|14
TGTGCCAGCAGCTTAGAAAGGGGGCTCTATGGCTACACCTTC
CASSLERGLYGYTF
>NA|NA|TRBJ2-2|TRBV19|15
TGTGCCAGTAGTCGAGTGGGGGCTCTGACCGGGGAGCTGTTTTTT
CASSRVGALTGELFF
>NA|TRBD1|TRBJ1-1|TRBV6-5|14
TGTGCCAGCAGTTCAGGACAGGGGAGCGCTGAAGCTTTCTTT
CASSSGQGSAEAFF